The next 13 T cell receptor beta chains were all read from a single sample in a study of blood T cell repertoires in COVID-19. The data were produced by immunoSEQ multiplex PCR, yet TCRdb's version contains in-frame clones alone and is incomplete. The sample yields tens of thousands of clones, 86% seen once. The sample consisted of peripheral blood. These receptors came from a man between 45 and 60 years old with acute or convalescent COVID-19.

The V call is TRBV9, the J call TRBJ2-2; D might be TRBD1 (5 bases). The length of the CDR3 is 15 residues. Germline loops: CDR1 SGDLS, CDR2 YYNGEE. The germline V and J ends were trimmed by 0 bases and 4 bases, with 10 bases remaining between them. CDR3 region: CASSVEGAITGELFF. In DNA form, the CDR3 reads TGTGCCAGCAGCGTAGAAGGGGCCATCACCGGGGAGCTGTTTTTT.

This rearrangement joins TRBV3-1 (or the pseudogene TRBV3-2) to TRBJ2-7; D is possibly TRBD1 (5 bases). The CDR3 is 12 amino acids. Trimming shortened V by 4 bases and J by 6 bases, and 10 bases separated the two germline ends. Germline lookup yields CDR1 LGHDT and CDR2 YNNKEL (reference sequence). For the CDR3, the DNA is TGTGCCAGCAGCCCCTGGGGCGGCGAGCAGTACTTC. It yields the protein CASSPWGGEQYF.

The rearrangement joins TRBV6-5 to TRBJ1-3, with 9 bases identical to TRBD1. The CDR3 sequence is 14 residues long. Germline V gene data show CDR1 as MNHEY and CDR2 as SVGAGI. V was pared by 10 bases and J by 4 bases, with 8 bases of the junction left unmatched. In nucleotides, the CDR3 is TGTGCCACCGCGACAGGGGGTAGCGGAAACACCATATATTTT. Amino acids: CATATGGSGNTIYF.

CDR3 coding DNA: TGTGCCAGCTCCCCGCGAGGGAGGACAGGCTTACTAGCGGAGCAAGAGACCCAGTACTTC. This translates into CASSPRGRTGLLAEQETQYF. The rearrangement links TRBV27 to TRBJ2-5, with a weak D call TRBD2 (8 bases). This CDR3 is built from 20 residues. Germline-derived CDR1 and CDR2 are MNHEY and SMNVEV (reference sequence). V lost 8 bases and J lost 2, with 33 bases in between.

The chain couples TRBV18 to TRBJ2-3; TRBD1 might be the D (7 bases). Germline V gives CDR1 KGHSH, CDR2 LQKENI. Trimming removed 4 bases from V and 3 bases from J, with 20 bases in between. This CDR3 is 17 amino acids long. In nucleotides, the CDR3 is TGTGCCAGCTCACGCGGGACTCTCTCAGGGGGAACAGATACGCAGTATTTT. It yields the protein CASSRGTLSGGTDTQYF.

The chain has TRBV2 and TRBJ1-5, with a tentative D call TRBD1 (5 bases). Trimming removed 3 bases at V and 9 bases at J, with 15 bases between. CDR3 length equals 14 residues. CDR1 is SNHLY, CDR2 FYNNEI, per germline. DNA for the CDR3: TGTGCCAGCAGTGAGTGGCAGGGATCAGGGCCCCAGCATTTT. Its translation is CASSEWQGSGPQHF.

DNA for the CDR3: TGCGCCAGCAGTGAGTGGGACTACCACGGGGGGAATGAGCAGTTCTTC. Its translation is CASSEWDYHGGNEQFF. V usage is TRBV10-1 and J usage is TRBJ2-1; the match to TRBD2 covers 7 bases. CDR1 is WNHNN and CDR2 is SYGVQD in the germline V gene (reference sequence). Trimming cost V 1 base and J 7 bases; bases outside gene matches: 10. CDR3 length equals 16 residues.

The chain carries TRBV19 and TRBJ1-1, with TRBD1 as a possible D gene (5 bases). With 4 bases removed from V and 1 base from J, the gap between germline ends came to 10 bases. The germline CDR1 and CDR2 sequences are LNHDA and SQIVND (reference sequence). This CDR3 is 14 amino acids long. CDR3 protein: CASSNQGGNTEAFF. The CDR3 DNA reads TGTGCCAGTAGTAATCAGGGAGGGAACACTGAAGCTTTCTTT.

This sequence joins TRBV14 and TRBJ2-2; D is ambiguous. V gave up 4 bases and J gave up 6 bases, with 12 bases separating them. Germline V gives CDR1 SGHDN, CDR2 FVKESK. This CDR3 comprises 14 residues. The CDR3 sequence is CASSLRLVAGELFF. CDR3 DNA sequence: TGTGCCAGCAGCCTCCGGTTGGTCGCCGGGGAGCTGTTTTTT.

This clone was recorded a few times. The chain employs TRBV5-4 and TRBJ2-2; 10 positions agree with TRBD2. CDR3 length equals 18 residues. J lost 2 bases, V lost 3 bases, and 10 bases had no gene match. Germline CDR1 SGHNT, CDR2 YYREEE (reference sequence). For the CDR3, the DNA is TGTGCCAGCAGCTCGGAGCTAGCGGGAGATGTTAACACCGGGGAGCTGTTTTTT. It translates to CASSSELAGDVNTGELFF.

The chain combines TRBV3-1 (or the pseudogene TRBV3-2) with TRBJ1-6; D is unresolved. Germline V gene lookup returns CDR1 LGHDT and CDR2 YNNKEL (reference sequence). The CDR3 is 14 residues long. The V end was cut by 6 bases, the J end by 9 bases, with 15 bases between. DNA of the CDR3: TGTGCCAGCAGTTCTTCCACACGGGGTTCACCCCTCCACTTT. Amino acid sequence: CASSSSTRGSPLHF.

This chain joins TRBV6-4 and TRBJ2-3, with TRBD2 identical over 10 bases. V shed 4 bases and J 2 bases; nucleotides not matched to a gene: 6. CDR3 length: 16 residues. Germline lookup yields CDR1 MRHNA and CDR2 SNTAGT. CDR3 in DNA: TGTGCCAGCAGTGCTACTAGCGGGGTAGCCACAGATACGCAGTATTTT. As protein: CASSATSGVATDTQYF.

The gene calls are TRBV7-8 and TRBJ1-5, with D tentatively TRBD1 (5 bases). Germline V gene data show CDR1 as SGHVS and CDR2 as FQNEAQ. The CDR3 totals 14 residues. Trimming removed 5 bases from V and 11 bases from J, with 19 bases in between. CDR3 protein: CASSPGSGQGAQHF. CDR3 bases: TGTGCCAGCAGCCCAGGGTCGGGTCAAGGGGCCCAGCATTTT.